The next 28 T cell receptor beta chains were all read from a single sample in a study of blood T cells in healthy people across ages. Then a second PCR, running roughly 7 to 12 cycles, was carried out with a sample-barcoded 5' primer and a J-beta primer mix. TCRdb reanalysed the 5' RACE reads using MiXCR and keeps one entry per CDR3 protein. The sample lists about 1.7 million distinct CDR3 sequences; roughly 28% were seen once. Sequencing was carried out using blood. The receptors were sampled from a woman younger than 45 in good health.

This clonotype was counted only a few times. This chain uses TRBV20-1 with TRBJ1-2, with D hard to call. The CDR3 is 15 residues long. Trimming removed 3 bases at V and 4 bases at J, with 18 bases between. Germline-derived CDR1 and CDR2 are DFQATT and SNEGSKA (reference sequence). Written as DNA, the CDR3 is TGCAGTGCTAGGGATTCCCTTAAGAACACCTATGGCTACACCTTC. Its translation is CSARDSLKNTYGYTF.

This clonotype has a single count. The CDR3 sequence: CASSPKAGGRSYNEQFF. CDR3 sequence (DNA): TGTGCCAGCAGCCCTAAGGCGGGAGGGAGGTCCTACAATGAGCAGTTCTTC. This sequence joins TRBV4-2 and TRBJ2-1, with 9 nucleotides matching TRBD2. CDR3 length: 17 amino acids. Germline CDR1 and CDR2: LGHNA and YNFKEQ. Losses at the gene ends were 4 bases for V and 1 base for J; bases not matched to a gene: 8.

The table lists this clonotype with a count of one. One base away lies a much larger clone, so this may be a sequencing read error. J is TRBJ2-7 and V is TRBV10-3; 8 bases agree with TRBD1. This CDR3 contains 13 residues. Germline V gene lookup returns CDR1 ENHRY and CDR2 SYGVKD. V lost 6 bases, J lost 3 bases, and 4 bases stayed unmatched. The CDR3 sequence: CAIRGGTGYEQYF. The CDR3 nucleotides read TGTGCCATCAGGGGTGGGACAGGCTACGAGCAGTACTTC.

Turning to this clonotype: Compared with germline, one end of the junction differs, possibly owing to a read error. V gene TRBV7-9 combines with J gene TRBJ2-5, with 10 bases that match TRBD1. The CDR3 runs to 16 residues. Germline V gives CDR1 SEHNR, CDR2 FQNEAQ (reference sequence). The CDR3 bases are TGTGCCTGCAGCCCGCGACGTGGACAGGGGGTAGGGGAGCAGTACTTC. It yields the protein CACSPRRGQGVGEQYF.

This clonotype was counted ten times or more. CDR3 protein: CTVGTTQETQYF. CDR3 coding DNA: TGTACCGTCGGGACTACCCAAGAGACCCAGTACTTC. The chain couples TRBV10-3 to TRBJ2-5; 7 nucleotides agree with TRBD2. The germline V gene has CDR1 ENHRY and CDR2 SYGVKD. The CDR3 totals 12 residues.

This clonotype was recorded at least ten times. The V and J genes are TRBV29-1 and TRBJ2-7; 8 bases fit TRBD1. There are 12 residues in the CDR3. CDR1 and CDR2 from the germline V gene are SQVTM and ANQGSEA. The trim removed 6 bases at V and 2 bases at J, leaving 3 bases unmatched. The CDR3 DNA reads TGCAGCGTACAGGGACAGGCCTACGAGCAGTACTTC. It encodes CSVQGQAYEQYF.

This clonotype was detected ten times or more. CDR3 in amino acids: CASSQNPNPGGFYEQYF. DNA of the CDR3: TGCGCCAGCAGCCAAAACCCGAATCCAGGGGGTTTCTACGAGCAGTACTTC. The chain uses TRBV4-3 and TRBJ2-7; 7 bases line up with TRBD1. CDR3 length equals 17 residues. Germline values: CDR1 LGHNA, CDR2 YSLEER. V lost 2 bases to trimming and J lost 3 bases; unmatched junction nucleotides: 13.

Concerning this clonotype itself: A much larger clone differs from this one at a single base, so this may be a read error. The CDR3 spells CATSDGVFNQPQHF. DNA for the CDR3: TGTGCCACCAGTGATGGGGTATTCAATCAGCCCCAGCATTTT. The rearrangement joins TRBV24-1 to TRBJ1-5; D is undetermined. Trimming shortened V by 3 bases and J by 3 bases, and 8 bases separated the two germline ends. Germline assignment: CDR1 KGHDR and CDR2 SFDVKD. The CDR3 sequence is 14 residues long.

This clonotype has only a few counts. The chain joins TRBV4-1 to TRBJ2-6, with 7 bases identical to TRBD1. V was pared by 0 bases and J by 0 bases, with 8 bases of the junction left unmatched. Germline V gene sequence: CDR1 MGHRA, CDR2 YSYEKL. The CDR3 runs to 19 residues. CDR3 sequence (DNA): TGCGCCAGCAGCCAAGAAAGACAGGGATTCATCTCTGGGGCCAACGTCCTGACTTTC. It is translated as CASSQERQGFISGANVLTF.

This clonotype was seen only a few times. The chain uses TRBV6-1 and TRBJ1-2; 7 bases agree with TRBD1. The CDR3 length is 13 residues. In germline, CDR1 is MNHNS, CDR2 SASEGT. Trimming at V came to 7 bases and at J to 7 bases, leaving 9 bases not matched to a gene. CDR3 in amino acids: CASILQTGFGYTF. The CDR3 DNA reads TGTGCCAGCATATTACAGACAGGGTTTGGCTACACCTTC.

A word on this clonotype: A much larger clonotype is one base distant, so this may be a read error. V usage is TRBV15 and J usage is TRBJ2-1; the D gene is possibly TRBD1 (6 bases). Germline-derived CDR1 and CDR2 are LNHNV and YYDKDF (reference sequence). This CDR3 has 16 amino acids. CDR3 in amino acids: CATSFTPDRPYNEQCF. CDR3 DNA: TGTGCCACCAGCTTCACGCCGGACAGACCATACAATGAGCAGTGCTTC.

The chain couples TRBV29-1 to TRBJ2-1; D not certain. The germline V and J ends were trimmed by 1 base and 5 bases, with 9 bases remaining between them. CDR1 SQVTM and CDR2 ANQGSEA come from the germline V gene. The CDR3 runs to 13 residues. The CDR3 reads CSVEGFENNEQFF. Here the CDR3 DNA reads TGCAGCGTTGAAGGGTTTGAGAACAATGAGCAGTTCTTC.

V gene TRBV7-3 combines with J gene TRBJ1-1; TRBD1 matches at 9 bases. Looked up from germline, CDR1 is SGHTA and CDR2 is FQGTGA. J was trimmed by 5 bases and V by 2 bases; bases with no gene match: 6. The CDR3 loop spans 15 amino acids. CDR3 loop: CASSLLGQGVTEAFF. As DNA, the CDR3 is TGTGCCAGCAGCTTATTGGGACAGGGAGTGACTGAAGCTTTCTTT.

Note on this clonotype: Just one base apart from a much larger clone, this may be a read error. The CDR3 DNA is TGTGCCAGCAGCGCGGGACAGAGAGAGACCCAGTACTTC. Encoded protein: CASSAGQRETQYF. This chain uses TRBV13 with TRBJ2-7; possible D gene TRBD1, 7 bases. The assigned J gene may be wrong: the sequence end matches TRBJ2-5 better. The length of the CDR3 is 13 residues. Germline V CDR1 and CDR2: PRHDT, FYEKMQ (reference sequence).

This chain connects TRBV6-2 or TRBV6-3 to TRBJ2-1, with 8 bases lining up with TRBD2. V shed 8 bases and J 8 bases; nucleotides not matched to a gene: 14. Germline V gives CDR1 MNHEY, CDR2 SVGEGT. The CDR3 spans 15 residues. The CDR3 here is CASVRGLAGHDEQFF. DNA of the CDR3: TGTGCCAGCGTGAGGGGGTTAGCGGGACATGATGAGCAGTTCTTC.

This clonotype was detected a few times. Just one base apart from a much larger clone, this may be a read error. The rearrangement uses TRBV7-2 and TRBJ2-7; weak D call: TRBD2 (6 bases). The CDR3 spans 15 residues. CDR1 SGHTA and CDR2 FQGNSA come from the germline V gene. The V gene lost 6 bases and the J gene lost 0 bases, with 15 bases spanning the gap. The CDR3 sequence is CASSWSRESSYEQYF. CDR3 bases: TGTGCCAGCAGTTGGTCTCGGGAGAGCTCCTACGAGCAGTACTTC.

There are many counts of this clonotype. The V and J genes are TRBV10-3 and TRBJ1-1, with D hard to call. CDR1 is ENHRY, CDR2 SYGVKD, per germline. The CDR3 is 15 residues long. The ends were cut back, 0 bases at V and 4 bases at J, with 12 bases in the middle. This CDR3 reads CAISESASRGTEAFF. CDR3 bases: TGTGCCATCAGTGAGTCGGCGTCAAGAGGCACTGAAGCTTTCTTT.

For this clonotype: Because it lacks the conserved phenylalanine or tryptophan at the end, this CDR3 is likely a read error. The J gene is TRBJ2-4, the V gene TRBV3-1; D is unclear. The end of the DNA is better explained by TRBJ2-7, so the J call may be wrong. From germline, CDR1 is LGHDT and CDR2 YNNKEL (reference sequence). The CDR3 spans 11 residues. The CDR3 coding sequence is TGTGCCAGCAGCCAAGGAGGCGAGCAGTACTGC. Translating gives CASSQGGEQYC.

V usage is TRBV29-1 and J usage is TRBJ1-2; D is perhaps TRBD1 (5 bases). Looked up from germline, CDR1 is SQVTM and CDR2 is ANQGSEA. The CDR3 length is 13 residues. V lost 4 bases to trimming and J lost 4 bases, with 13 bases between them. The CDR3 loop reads CSVVTSRGYGYTF. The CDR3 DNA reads TGCAGCGTTGTCACCTCAAGGGGCTATGGCTACACCTTC.

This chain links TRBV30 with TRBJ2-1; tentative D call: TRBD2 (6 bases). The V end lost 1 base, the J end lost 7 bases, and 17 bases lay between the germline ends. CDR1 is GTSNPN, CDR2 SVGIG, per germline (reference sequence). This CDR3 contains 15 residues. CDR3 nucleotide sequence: TGTGCCTGGAGTGGTCTATCGGCTAGCGTTAATGAGCAGTTCTTC. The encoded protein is CAWSGLSASVNEQFF.

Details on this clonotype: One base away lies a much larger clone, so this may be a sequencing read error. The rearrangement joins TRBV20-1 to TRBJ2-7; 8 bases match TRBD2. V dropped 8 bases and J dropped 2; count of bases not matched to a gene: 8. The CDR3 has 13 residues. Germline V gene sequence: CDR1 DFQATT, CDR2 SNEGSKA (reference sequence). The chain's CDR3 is CSLGGGCTYEQYF. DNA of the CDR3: TGCAGTCTGGGCGGGGGGTGTACCTACGAGCAGTACTTC.

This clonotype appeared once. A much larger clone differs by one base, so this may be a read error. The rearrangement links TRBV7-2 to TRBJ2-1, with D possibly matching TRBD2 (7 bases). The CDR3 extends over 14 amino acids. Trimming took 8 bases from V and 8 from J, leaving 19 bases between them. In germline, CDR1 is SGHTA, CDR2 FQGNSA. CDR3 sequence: CASQGRGSPDEQFF. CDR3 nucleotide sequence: TGTGCCAGCCAGGGGAGGGGGAGCCCCGATGAGCAGTTCTTC. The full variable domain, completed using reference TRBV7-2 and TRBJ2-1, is GAGVSQSPSNKVTEKGKDVELRCDPISGHTALYWYRQSLGQGLEFLIYFQGNSAPDKSGLPSDRFSAERTGGSVSTLTIQRTQQEDSAVYLCASQGRGSPDEQFFGPGTRLTVL.

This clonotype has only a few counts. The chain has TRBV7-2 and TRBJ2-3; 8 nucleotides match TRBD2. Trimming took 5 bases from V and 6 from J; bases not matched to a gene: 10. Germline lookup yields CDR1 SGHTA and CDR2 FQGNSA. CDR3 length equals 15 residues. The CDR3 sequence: CASSPGTRAADTQYF. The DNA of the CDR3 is TGTGCCAGCAGCCCTGGGACTAGGGCGGCCGATACGCAGTATTTT.

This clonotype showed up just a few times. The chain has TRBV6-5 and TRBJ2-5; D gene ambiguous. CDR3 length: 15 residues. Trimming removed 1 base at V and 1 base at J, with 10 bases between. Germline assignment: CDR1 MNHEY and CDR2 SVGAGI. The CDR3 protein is CASSYFAVGQETQYF. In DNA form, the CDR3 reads TGTGCCAGCAGTTACTTCGCGGTGGGCCAAGAGACCCAGTACTTC.

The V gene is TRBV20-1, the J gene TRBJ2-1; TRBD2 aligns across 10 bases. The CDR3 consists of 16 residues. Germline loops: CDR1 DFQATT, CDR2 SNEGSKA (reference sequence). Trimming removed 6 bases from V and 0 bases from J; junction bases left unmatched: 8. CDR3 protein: CSATKLAGSSYNEQFF. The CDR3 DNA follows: TGCAGTGCAACAAAACTAGCGGGAAGCTCCTACAATGAGCAGTTCTTC.

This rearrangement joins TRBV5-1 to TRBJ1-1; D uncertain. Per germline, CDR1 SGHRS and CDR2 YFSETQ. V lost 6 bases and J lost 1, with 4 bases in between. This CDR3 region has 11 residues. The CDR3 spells CASTANTEAFF. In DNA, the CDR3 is TGCGCCAGCACGGCGAACACTGAAGCTTTCTTT.

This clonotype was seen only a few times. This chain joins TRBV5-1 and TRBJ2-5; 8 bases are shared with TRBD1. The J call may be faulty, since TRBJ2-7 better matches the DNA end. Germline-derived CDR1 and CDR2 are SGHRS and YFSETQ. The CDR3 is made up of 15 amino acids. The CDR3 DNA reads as TGCGCCAGCAGCTTGGCGGGACAGGACGCCTACGAGCAGTACTTC. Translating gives CASSLAGQDAYEQYF.

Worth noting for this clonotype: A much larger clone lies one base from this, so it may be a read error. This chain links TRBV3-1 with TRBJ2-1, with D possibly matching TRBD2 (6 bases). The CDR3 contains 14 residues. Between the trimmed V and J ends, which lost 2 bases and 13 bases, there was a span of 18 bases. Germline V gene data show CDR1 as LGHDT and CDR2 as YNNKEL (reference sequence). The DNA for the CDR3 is TGTGCCAGCAGCCAACCCAATGACCGGGAGACCCAGTTCTTC. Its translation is CASSQPNDRETQFF.